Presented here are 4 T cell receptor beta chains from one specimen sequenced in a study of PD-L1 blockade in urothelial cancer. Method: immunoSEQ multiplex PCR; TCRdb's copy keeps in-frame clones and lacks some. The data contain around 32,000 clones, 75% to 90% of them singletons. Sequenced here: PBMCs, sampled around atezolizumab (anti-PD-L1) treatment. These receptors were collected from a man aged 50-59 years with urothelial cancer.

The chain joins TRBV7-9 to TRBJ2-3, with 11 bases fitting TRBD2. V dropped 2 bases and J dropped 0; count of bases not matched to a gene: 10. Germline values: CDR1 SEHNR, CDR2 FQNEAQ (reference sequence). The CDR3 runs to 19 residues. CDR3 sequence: CASSLLTSGVPSSTDTQYF. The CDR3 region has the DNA TGTGCCAGCAGCTTATTGACTAGCGGGGTTCCCTCCAGCACAGATACGCAGTATTTT.

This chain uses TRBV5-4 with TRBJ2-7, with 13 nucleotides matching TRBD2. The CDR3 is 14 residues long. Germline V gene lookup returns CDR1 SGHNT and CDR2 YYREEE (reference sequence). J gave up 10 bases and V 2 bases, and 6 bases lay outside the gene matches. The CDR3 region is CASSLPGTSGEQYF. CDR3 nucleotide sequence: TGTGCCAGCAGCTTACCAGGGACTAGCGGGGAACAGTACTTC.

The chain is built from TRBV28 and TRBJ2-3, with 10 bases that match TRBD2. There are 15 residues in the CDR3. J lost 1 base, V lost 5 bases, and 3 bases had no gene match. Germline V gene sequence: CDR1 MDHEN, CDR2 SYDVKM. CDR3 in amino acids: CASSTSGVGTDTQYF. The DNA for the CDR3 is TGTGCCAGCAGTACTAGCGGGGTGGGCACAGATACGCAGTATTTT.

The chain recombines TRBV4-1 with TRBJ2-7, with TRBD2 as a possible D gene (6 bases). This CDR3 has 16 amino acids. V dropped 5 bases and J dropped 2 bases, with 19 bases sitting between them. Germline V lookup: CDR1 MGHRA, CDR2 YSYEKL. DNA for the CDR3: TGCGCCAGCAGCGCCCTGGGCGGGGCCCTTCCCTACGAGCAGTACTTC. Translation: CASSALGGALPYEQYF.